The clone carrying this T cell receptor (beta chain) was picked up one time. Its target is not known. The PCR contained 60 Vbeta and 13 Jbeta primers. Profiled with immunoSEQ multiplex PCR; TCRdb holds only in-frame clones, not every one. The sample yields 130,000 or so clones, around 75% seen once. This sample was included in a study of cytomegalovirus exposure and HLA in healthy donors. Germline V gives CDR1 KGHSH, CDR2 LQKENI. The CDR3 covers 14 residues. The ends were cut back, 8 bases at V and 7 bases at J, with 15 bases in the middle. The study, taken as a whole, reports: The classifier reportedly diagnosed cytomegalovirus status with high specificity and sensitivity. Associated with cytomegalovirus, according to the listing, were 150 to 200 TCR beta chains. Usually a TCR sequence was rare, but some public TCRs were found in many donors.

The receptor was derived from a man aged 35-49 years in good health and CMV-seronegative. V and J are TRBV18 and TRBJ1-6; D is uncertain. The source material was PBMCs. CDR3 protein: CASAAAVFNSPLHF. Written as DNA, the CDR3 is TGTGCCAGCGCCGCGGCCGTATTCAATTCACCCCTCCACTTT. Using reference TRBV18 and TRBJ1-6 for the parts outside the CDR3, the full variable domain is NAGVMQNPRHLVRRRGQEARLRCSPMKGHSHVYWYRQLPEEGLKFMVYLQKENIIDESGMPKERFSAEFPKEGPSILRIQQVVRGDSAAYFCASAAAVFNSPLHFGNGTRLTVT.